These 16 T cell receptor beta chains came from one sample sequenced in a study of control samples from healthy donors and cancer patients. TCRdb's copy holds only in-frame clones and misses some; the assay was immunoSEQ multiplex PCR. Counted here are approximately 110,000 clones, about 89% occurring once; the ten biggest clones make up 7.8%. Sequences were obtained from blood. The receptors here all came from a woman younger than 35 in good health.

The CDR3 loop is CASSLSLGTEAFF. The CDR3 nucleotides read TGTGCCAGCAGTTTATCTTTAGGGACAGAAGCTTTCTTT. The chain combines TRBV28 with TRBJ1-1; weak D call: TRBD1 (6 bases). CDR1 and CDR2 from the germline V gene are MDHEN and SYDVKM. The CDR3 has 13 residues. The V end lost 1 base, the J end lost 8 bases, and 11 bases lay between the germline ends.

This clone has just one count. V and J are TRBV27 and TRBJ2-7, with 9 bases aligning to TRBD2. Germline loops: CDR1 MNHEY, CDR2 SMNVEV (reference sequence). J was trimmed by 3 bases and V by 4 bases; bases with no gene match: 7. The CDR3 extends over 15 amino acids. CDR3 sequence (DNA): TGTGCCAGCAGTTCCCCCAGCGGGGGGTACTACGAGCAGTACTTC. It encodes CASSSPSGGYYEQYF.

The count of this clone is one. This rearrangement joins TRBV27 to TRBJ2-7; TRBD2 agrees at 7 bases. With V trimmed by 3 bases and J by 0 bases, 5 bases remained unmatched. The V gene's germline CDR1 is MNHEY and CDR2 SMNVEV (reference sequence). This CDR3 contains 15 residues. CDR3 bases: TGTGCCAGCAGTTTTGGTGGGAGGGCCTCCTACGAGCAGTACTTC. It translates to CASSFGGRASYEQYF.

The rearrangement joins TRBV28 to TRBJ2-2, with D perhaps TRBD1 or TRBD2 (6 bases each). V was clipped by 9 bases and J by 3 bases, with 11 bases between them. The CDR3 consists of 13 residues. Germline assignment: CDR1 MDHEN and CDR2 SYDVKM. Here the CDR3 DNA reads TGTGCCAGTAGGGGGGACTACACCGGGGAGCTGTTTTTT. As protein: CASRGDYTGELFF.

The gene calls are TRBV15 and TRBJ2-7; tentatively, D is TRBD1 (5 bases). CDR3 length: 14 residues. Germline V gene lookup returns CDR1 LNHNV and CDR2 YYDKDF (reference sequence). Trimming took off 0 bases at V and 6 bases at J, with 12 bases between the two ends. CDR3 bases: TGTGCCACCAGCAGAGACCCCACAGGCTCCGAGCAGTACTTC. Translating gives CATSRDPTGSEQYF.

V is TRBV7-2 and J is TRBJ1-2, with TRBD1 as a possible D gene (6 bases). This CDR3 spans 14 amino acids. The V gene's germline CDR1 is SGHTA and CDR2 FQGNSA. Deletions cut 2 bases from V and 5 bases from J, with 12 bases between. In DNA form, the CDR3 reads TGTGCCAGCAGCTTAACAGGGACTATATATGGCTACACCTTC. Translating gives CASSLTGTIYGYTF.

The chain recombines TRBV4-3 with TRBJ1-1; D possibly corresponds to TRBD1 (5 bases). Looked up from germline, CDR1 is LGHNA and CDR2 is YSLEER. Between the trimmed V and J ends, which lost 0 bases and 8 bases, there was a span of 19 bases. The CDR3 is made up of 16 amino acids. The CDR3 reads CASSQEGDVGKVEAFF. The CDR3 DNA sequence: TGCGCCAGCAGCCAAGAGGGGGACGTGGGAAAGGTAGAAGCTTTCTTT.

The chain employs TRBV15 and TRBJ1-1, with D hard to call. Trimming took off 0 bases at V and 3 bases at J, with 2 bases between the two ends. The germline CDR1 and CDR2 sequences are LNHNV and YYDKDF (reference sequence). CDR3 length: 12 residues. CDR3 loop: CATSREDTEAFF. The DNA for the CDR3 is TGTGCCACCAGCAGAGAAGACACTGAAGCTTTCTTT. Full variable domain (rest looked up from reference TRBV15 and TRBJ1-1): DAMVIQNPRYQVTQFGKPVTLSCSQTLNHNVMYWYQQKSSQAPKLLFHYYDKDFNNEADTPDNFQSRRPNTSFCFLDIRSPGLGDTAMYLCATSREDTEAFFGQGTRLTVV.

This chain links TRBV3-1 (or the pseudogene TRBV3-2) with TRBJ2-7, with a possible D match to TRBD1 (6 bases). The CDR3 extends over 14 amino acids. With 4 bases removed from V and 3 bases from J, the gap between germline ends came to 13 bases. Germline values: CDR1 LGHDT, CDR2 YNNKEL (reference sequence). The CDR3 nucleotides read TGTGCCAGCAGCCGAGGGGGAGAGGGCTACGAGCAGTACTTC. Protein sequence: CASSRGGEGYEQYF.

The CDR3 sequence is CASSGRLAGDNEQFF. For the CDR3, the DNA is TGCGCCAGCAGTGGGCGCCTAGCGGGGGATAATGAGCAGTTCTTC. V and J are TRBV10-2 and TRBJ2-1, with 10 bases matching TRBD2. The CDR3 spans 15 residues. Germline V gene data show CDR1 as WSHSY and CDR2 as SAAADI. Unmatched junction bases numbered 7, after V lost 4 bases and J lost 7 bases.

This chain joins TRBV7-8 and TRBJ2-2; 8 nucleotides line up with TRBD2. The CDR3 has 15 amino acids. V was pared by 6 bases and J by 4 bases, with 7 bases of the junction left unmatched. Germline values: CDR1 SGHVS, CDR2 FQNEAQ. CDR3 sequence (DNA): TGTGCCAGCAGGCCCGGGGGGGCTACCACCGGGGAGCTGTTTTTT. It is translated as CASRPGGATTGELFF.

The rearrangement uses TRBV30 and TRBJ1-5; D remains unclear. Trimming removed 0 bases from V and 6 bases from J, with 15 bases in between. This CDR3 region has 15 residues. Germline lookup yields CDR1 GTSNPN and CDR2 SVGIG (reference sequence). CDR3 region: CAWSVNIRSGQPQHF. The DNA for the CDR3 is TGTGCCTGGAGTGTAAATATCAGGTCTGGTCAGCCCCAGCATTTT.

This clone showed up just once. The V gene is TRBV27, the J gene TRBJ2-1, with a tentative D call TRBD1 (6 bases). CDR3 length: 15 residues. V was pared by 5 bases and J by 4 bases, with 15 bases between. Germline loops: CDR1 MNHEY, CDR2 SMNVEV (reference sequence). CDR3 protein: CASSPFLDSYNEQFF. The CDR3, as DNA: TGTGCCAGCAGTCCCTTTTTGGACAGTTACAATGAGCAGTTCTTC.

The V gene is TRBV28, the J gene TRBJ2-1, with D hard to call. Trimming took 2 bases from V and 8 from J, leaving 4 bases between them. The CDR3 has 11 residues. Germline V gives CDR1 MDHEN, CDR2 SYDVKM. CDR3 sequence: CASSLQDEQFF. The DNA for the CDR3 is TGTGCCAGCAGTTTACAGGATGAGCAGTTCTTC.

V and J are TRBV27 and TRBJ2-1, with D possibly being TRBD1 (6 bases). Per germline, CDR1 MNHEY and CDR2 SMNVEV (reference sequence). The V end was cut by 5 bases, the J end by 3 bases, with 11 bases between. The CDR3 has 14 amino acids. DNA for the CDR3: TGTGCCAGCAGTCCAAGGACAGACTACAATGAGCAGTTCTTC. This sequence encodes CASSPRTDYNEQFF.

The chain is built from TRBV28 and TRBJ1-5; D gene unclear. V was pared by 3 bases and J by 2 bases, with 11 bases between. Germline values: CDR1 MDHEN, CDR2 SYDVKM. The CDR3 is 15 residues long. The DNA for the CDR3 is TGTGCCAGCAGTTTTGGTTCCCTTGGCAATCAGCCCCAGCATTTT. Translated, it gives CASSFGSLGNQPQHF. Combining the CDR3 with reference TRBV28 and TRBJ1-5 gives the whole variable domain DVKVTQSSRYLVKRTGEKVFLECVQDMDHENMFWYRQDPGLGLRLIYFSYDVKMKEKGDIPEGYSVSREKKERFSLILESASTNQTSMYLCASSFGSLGNQPQHFGDGTRLSIL.